These 14 T cell receptor beta chains share one sample of origin, sequenced in a study of cytomegalovirus exposure and HLA in healthy donors. Researchers ran the PCR with 60 Vbeta and 13 Jbeta primers. Assay used: immunoSEQ multiplex PCR; TCRdb lists only in-frame clones, some missing. The sample lists 90,000 to 100,000 clones; approximately 76% were seen once. Sequencing used PBMCs. All receptors come from a woman in her sixties or seventies in good health and CMV-seropositive.

The table lists this clone with a few counts. The chain joins TRBV29-1 to TRBJ1-1; TRBD1 might be the D (5 bases). The length of the CDR3 is 13 residues. Trimming removed 6 bases from V and 1 base from J, with 12 bases in between. Germline assignment: CDR1 SQVTM and CDR2 ANQGSEA. The CDR3 region is CSVVTQGNTEAFF. The CDR3 DNA follows: TGCAGCGTCGTTACTCAGGGGAACACTGAAGCTTTCTTT.

This clone was recorded only once. The chain combines TRBV9 with TRBJ2-3; D not resolved. CDR1 SGDLS and CDR2 YYNGEE come from the germline V gene. This CDR3 has 14 residues. Trimming stripped 2 bases from V and 1 base from J, with 8 bases between. The CDR3 nucleotides are TGTGCCAGCAGCGTCACACGGGGCACAGATACGCAGTATTTT. Translating it yields CASSVTRGTDTQYF. The full variable domain, rest sourced from reference TRBV9 and TRBJ2-3, is DSGVTQTPKHLITATGQRVTLRCSPRSGDLSVYWYQQSLDQGLQFLIQYYNGEERAKGNILERFSAQQFPDLHSELNLSSLELGDSALYFCASSVTRGTDTQYFGPGTRLTVL.

The rearrangement joins TRBV5-1 to TRBJ2-5; D is unresolved. Germline V gene data show CDR1 as SGHRS and CDR2 as YFSETQ. The CDR3 sequence is 15 residues long. V was pared by 0 bases and J by 1 base, with 10 bases between. CDR3 loop: CASSLGLAVQETQYF. The CDR3 DNA reads TGCGCCAGCAGCTTGGGGTTGGCGGTCCAAGAGACCCAGTACTTC.

A few counts support this clone. The V call is TRBV5-1, the J call TRBJ1-2; a possible D gene is TRBD1 (5 bases). Deletions cut 4 bases from V and 4 bases from J, with 11 bases between. CDR3 length: 13 amino acids. The germline gives CDR1 SGHRS, CDR2 YFSETQ. The CDR3 loop reads CASSGGDGYGYTF. The CDR3 coding sequence is TGCGCCAGCAGCGGAGGGGATGGCTATGGCTACACCTTC.

The CDR3 loop reads CASSVLWTSVYNEQFF. CDR3 nucleotide sequence: TGTGCCAGCAGCGTTCTCTGGACTAGCGTTTACAATGAGCAGTTCTTC. The chain recombines TRBV9 with TRBJ2-1; 9 bases are shared with TRBD2. The germline CDR1 and CDR2 sequences are SGDLS and YYNGEE. The junction had 7 bases not matched to a gene; V was cut back by 2 bases and J by 4 bases. This CDR3 has 16 amino acids.

The chain carries TRBV27 and TRBJ2-7, with D hard to call. Germline assignment: CDR1 MNHEY and CDR2 SMNVEV (reference sequence). The CDR3 has 15 amino acids. The ends were cut back, 3 bases at V and 1 base at J, with 13 bases in the middle. The CDR3 region is CASSFFSGPSYEQYF. The CDR3 nucleotides read TGTGCCAGCAGTTTCTTCTCTGGGCCTTCCTACGAGCAGTACTTC.

DNA of the CDR3: TGTGCCAGCAGCGAGAACAGCGGGGCCGGGAAAGAGACCCAGTACTTC. Amino acid sequence: CASSENSGAGKETQYF. This rearrangement joins TRBV7-2 to TRBJ2-5; TRBD2 matches 7 bases. The CDR3 is 16 amino acids. V lost 5 bases, J lost 3 bases, and 12 bases stayed unmatched. Germline CDR1 is SGHTA and CDR2 is FQGNSA.

This clone was found a few times. The chain uses TRBV29-1 and TRBJ2-3; possibly TRBD2 for D (6 bases). Deletions cut 3 bases from V and 1 base from J, with 14 bases between. The CDR3 length is 15 residues. CDR1 and CDR2 from the germline V gene are SQVTM and ANQGSEA. In DNA, the CDR3 is TGCAGCGTTGACGGGGGTTTTAGAGGCACAGATACGCAGTATTTT. It encodes CSVDGGFRGTDTQYF.

The J gene is TRBJ1-1, the V gene TRBV19; the match to TRBD1 covers 7 bases. V shed 5 bases and J 1 base; nucleotides not matched to a gene: 10. The CDR3 length is 16 residues. Per the germline V gene, CDR1 is LNHDA and CDR2 is SQIVND (reference sequence). The CDR3 loop is CASSSTARTGNTEAFF. The CDR3 bases are TGTGCCAGTAGTTCAACGGCTCGGACAGGGAACACTGAAGCTTTCTTT.

CDR3 sequence (DNA): TGTGCCAGCAGTCCTGGAGTAGAGCAGTTCTTC. Translating it yields CASSPGVEQFF. The chain combines TRBV14 with TRBJ2-1; D gene uncertain. This CDR3 spans 11 amino acids. Per germline, CDR1 SGHDN and CDR2 FVKESK. Trimming pared 6 bases from V and 10 bases from J, leaving 10 bases between.

This clone was found a few times. The V call is TRBV7-3, the J call TRBJ1-1, with 8 bases identical to TRBD1. The trim removed 5 bases at V and 4 bases at J, leaving 6 bases unmatched. The CDR3 is made up of 14 amino acids. Looked up from germline, CDR1 is SGHTA and CDR2 is FQGTGA. This CDR3 is CASSPTGGGTEAFF. CDR3 bases: TGTGCCAGCAGCCCCACAGGGGGGGGCACTGAAGCTTTCTTT.

This clone was detected only once. V is TRBV28 and J is TRBJ2-1, with TRBD2 matching 11 bases. V lost 1 base to trimming and J lost 9 bases; unmatched junction nucleotides: 5. This CDR3 is 15 amino acids long. Germline assignment: CDR1 MDHEN and CDR2 SYDVKM. The CDR3 DNA reads TGTGCCAGCAGTTTATTAACCCTAGCGGGAGGTGAGCAGTTCTTC. It codes for CASSLLTLAGGEQFF. The full variable domain, rest sourced from reference TRBV28 and TRBJ2-1, is DVKVTQSSRYLVKRTGEKVFLECVQDMDHENMFWYRQDPGLGLRLIYFSYDVKMKEKGDIPEGYSVSREKKERFSLILESASTNQTSMYLCASSLLTLAGGEQFFGPGTRLTVL.

The V call is TRBV9, the J call TRBJ2-3; 7 bases are a match to TRBD2. CDR3 length: 15 amino acids. Germline V gene lookup returns CDR1 SGDLS and CDR2 YYNGEE. With 3 bases clipped from V and 0 bases from J, the junction kept 4 bases outside the gene matches. In nucleotides, the CDR3 is TGTGCCAGCAGCGGGGGGGGAATAAGCACAGATACGCAGTATTTT. Its translation: CASSGGGISTDTQYF.

V and J are TRBV7-6 and TRBJ2-1; D may be TRBD1 (6 bases). CDR1 and CDR2 (germline): SGHVS, FNYEAQ. Trimming removed 6 bases from V and 9 bases from J, with 21 bases in between. This CDR3 spans 15 amino acids. The CDR3 reads CASRPALGGLAEQFF. CDR3 DNA sequence: TGTGCCAGCAGACCTGCGCTAGGGGGTTTGGCTGAGCAGTTCTTC.